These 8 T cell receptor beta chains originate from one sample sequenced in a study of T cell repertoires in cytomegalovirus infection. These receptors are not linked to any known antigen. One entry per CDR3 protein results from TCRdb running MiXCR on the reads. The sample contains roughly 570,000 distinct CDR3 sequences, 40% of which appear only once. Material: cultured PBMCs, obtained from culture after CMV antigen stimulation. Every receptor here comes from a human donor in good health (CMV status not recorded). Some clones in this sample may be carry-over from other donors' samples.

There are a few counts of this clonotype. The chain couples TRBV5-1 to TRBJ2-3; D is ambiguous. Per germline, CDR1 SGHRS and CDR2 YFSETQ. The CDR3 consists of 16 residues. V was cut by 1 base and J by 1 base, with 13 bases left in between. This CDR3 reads CASSLTDSTGTDTQYF. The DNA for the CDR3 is TGCGCCAGCAGCTTGACAGATTCCACGGGCACAGATACGCAGTATTTT.

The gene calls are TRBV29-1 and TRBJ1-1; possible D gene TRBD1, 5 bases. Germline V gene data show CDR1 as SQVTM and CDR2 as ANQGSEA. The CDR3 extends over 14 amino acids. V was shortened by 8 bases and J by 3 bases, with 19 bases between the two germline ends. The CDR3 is CSSRGSGLDTEAFF. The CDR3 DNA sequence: TGCAGCTCCCGGGGGTCGGGGCTGGACACTGAAGCTTTCTTT.

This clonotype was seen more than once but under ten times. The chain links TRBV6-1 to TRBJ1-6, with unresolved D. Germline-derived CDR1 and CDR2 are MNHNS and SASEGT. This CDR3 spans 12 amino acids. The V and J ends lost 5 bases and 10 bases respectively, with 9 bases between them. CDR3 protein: CASSSGRSPLHF. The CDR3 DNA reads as TGTGCCAGCAGTTCTGGGAGATCACCCCTCCACTTT.

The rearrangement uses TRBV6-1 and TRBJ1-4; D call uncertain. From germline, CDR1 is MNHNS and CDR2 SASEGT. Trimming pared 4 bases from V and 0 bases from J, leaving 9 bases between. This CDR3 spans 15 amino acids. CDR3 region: CASSVQLATNEKLFF. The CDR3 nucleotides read TGTGCCAGCAGTGTTCAGCTTGCAACTAATGAAAAACTGTTTTTT.

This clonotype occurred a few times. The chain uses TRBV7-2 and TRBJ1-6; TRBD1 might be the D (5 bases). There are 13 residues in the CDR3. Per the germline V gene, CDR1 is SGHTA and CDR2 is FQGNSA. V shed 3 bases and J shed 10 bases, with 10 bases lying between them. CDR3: CASSLGGKSPLHF. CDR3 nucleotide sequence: TGTGCCAGCAGCTTGGGGGGGAAGTCACCCCTCCACTTT.

This chain's CDR3 is CASSIRTSGGSSYNEQFF. CDR3 sequence (DNA): TGTGCCAGTAGTATTAGGACTAGCGGGGGGAGCTCCTACAATGAGCAGTTCTTC. The genes are TRBV19 and TRBJ2-1, with 14 bases that match TRBD2. J gave up 0 bases and V 3 bases, and 4 bases lay outside the gene matches. This CDR3 has 18 amino acids. Looked up from germline, CDR1 is LNHDA and CDR2 is SQIVND (reference sequence). Supplemented by reference TRBV19 and TRBJ2-1, the full variable domain reads DGGITQSPKYLFRKEGQNVTLSCEQNLNHDAMYWYRQDPGQGLRLIYYSQIVNDFQKGDIAEGYSVSREKKESFPLTVTSAQKNPTAFYLCASSIRTSGGSSYNEQFFGPGTRLTVL.

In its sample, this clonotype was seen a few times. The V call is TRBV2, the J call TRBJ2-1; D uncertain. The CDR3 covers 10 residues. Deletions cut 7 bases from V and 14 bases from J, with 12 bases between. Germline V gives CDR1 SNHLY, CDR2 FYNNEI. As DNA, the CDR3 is TGTGCCAGCAATCTTGAGGAGAAGTTCTTC. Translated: CASNLEEKFF. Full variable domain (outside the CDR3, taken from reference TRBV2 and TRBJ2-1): EPEVTQTPSHQVTQMGQEVILRCVPISNHLYFYWYRQILGQKVEFLVSFYNNEISEKSEIFDDQFSVERPDGSNFTLKIRSTKLEDSAMYFCASNLEEKFFGPGTRLTVL.

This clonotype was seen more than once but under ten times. The CDR3 region is CASSAGGRLAAGELFF. The CDR3 nucleotides read TGTGCCAGCAGCGCGGGGGGGAGACTCGCCGCCGGGGAGCTGTTTTTT. The V and J genes are TRBV9 and TRBJ2-2, with 8 positions matching TRBD2. The length of the CDR3 is 16 residues. J lost 6 bases, V lost 3 bases, and 10 bases had no gene match. Germline V gene lookup returns CDR1 SGDLS and CDR2 YYNGEE.